This T cell receptor (beta chain) stems from a study of Ad26.COV2.S vaccination and SARS-CoV-2 variants. The study's findings and limits: The TCR breadth and depth analyses may have produced an underestimate of total T cell responses. Recipients of either vaccine or placebo displayed similar breadth of non-spike TCRs. The placebo group had lower spike-specific TCR breadth than the vaccine recipients did. Reportedly, after vaccination the spike-specific CD8+ and CD4+ T cell responses displayed substantial breadth.

TCRdb's copy holds only in-frame clones and misses some; the assay was immunoSEQ multiplex PCR. The profile shows about 350,000 clones, just over 90% of them singletons. The ends were cut back, 4 bases at V and 9 bases at J, with 20 bases in the middle. This CDR3 has 16 amino acids. Germline assignment: CDR1 SGHDT and CDR2 YYEEEE. This clone was detected a few times. Its antigen is not identified. This chain uses TRBV5-6 with TRBJ1-6; tentative D call: TRBD1 (6 bases). The receptor was derived from a human donor who had recovered from COVID-19. Specimen: peripheral blood, collected after recovery from COVID-19. CDR3 protein: CASSPEGGRRISPLHF. CDR3 nucleotides: TGTGCCAGCAGCCCCGAAGGGGGTCGCCGTATTTCACCCCTCCACTTT.